This T cell receptor (beta chain) was profiled in a study of glioma-infiltrating T cells. The CDR3 runs to 15 residues. V dropped 2 bases and J dropped 3 bases, with 13 bases sitting between them. The V gene's germline CDR1 is MNHEY and CDR2 SMNVEV (reference sequence). The iRepertoire nested amplicon-rescue multiplex PCR amplified TCR alpha and beta CDR3s from RNA. TCRdb called the multiplex PCR reads again in MiXCR, with one record for every CDR3 protein. This table holds about 22,000 distinct CDR3 sequences, just under 25% found once. This clonotype ranks as medium-sized. This receptor was identified in a human donor with low-grade glioma or glioblastoma, undergoing nonglioma brain surgery, or in good health (not recorded which). Specimen: glioma tissue, nonneoplastic brain tissue, or PBMCs (not recorded which). The chain couples TRBV27 to TRBJ1-1; D unresolved. Here the CDR3 reads CASSLRGSRHTEAFF. For the CDR3, the DNA is TGTGCCAGCAGTTTACGCGGGTCACGTCACACTGAAGCTTTCTTT.